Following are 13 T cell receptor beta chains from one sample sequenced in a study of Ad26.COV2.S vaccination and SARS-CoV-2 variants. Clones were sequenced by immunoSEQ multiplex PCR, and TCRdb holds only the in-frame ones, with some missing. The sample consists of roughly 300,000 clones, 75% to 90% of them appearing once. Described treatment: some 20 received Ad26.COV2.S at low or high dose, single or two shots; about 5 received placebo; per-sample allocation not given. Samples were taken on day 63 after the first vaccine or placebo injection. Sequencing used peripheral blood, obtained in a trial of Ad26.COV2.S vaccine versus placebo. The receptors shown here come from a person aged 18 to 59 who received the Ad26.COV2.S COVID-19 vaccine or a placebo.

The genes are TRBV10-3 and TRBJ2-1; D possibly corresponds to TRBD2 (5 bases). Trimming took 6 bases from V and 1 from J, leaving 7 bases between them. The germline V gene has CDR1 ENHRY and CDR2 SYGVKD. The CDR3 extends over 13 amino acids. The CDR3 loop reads CAISGVSYNEQFF. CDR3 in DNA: TGTGCCATCAGCGGGGTGTCCTACAATGAGCAGTTCTTC.

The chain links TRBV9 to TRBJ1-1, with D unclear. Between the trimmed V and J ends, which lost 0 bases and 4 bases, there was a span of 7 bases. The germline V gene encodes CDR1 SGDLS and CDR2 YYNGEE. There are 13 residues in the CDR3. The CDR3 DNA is TGTGCCAGCAGCGTAGAACAGCGCACTGAAGCTTTCTTT. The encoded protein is CASSVEQRTEAFF.

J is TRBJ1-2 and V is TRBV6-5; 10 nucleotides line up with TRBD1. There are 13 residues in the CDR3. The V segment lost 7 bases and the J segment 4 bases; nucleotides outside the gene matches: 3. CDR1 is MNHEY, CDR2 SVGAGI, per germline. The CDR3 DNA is TGTGCCAGCAAAGGACAGGGGGTCTATGGCTACACCTTC. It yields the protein CASKGQGVYGYTF.

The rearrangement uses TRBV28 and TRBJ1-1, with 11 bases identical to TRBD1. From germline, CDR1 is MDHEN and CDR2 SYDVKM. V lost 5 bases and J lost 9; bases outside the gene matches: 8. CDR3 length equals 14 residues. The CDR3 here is CASSPYGQGAKAFF. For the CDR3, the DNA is TGTGCCAGCAGTCCATATGGACAGGGGGCGAAAGCTTTCTTT.

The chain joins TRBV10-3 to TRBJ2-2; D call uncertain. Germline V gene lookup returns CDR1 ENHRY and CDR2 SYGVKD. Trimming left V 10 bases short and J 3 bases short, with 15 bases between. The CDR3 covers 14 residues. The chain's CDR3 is CATGEKSDTGELFF. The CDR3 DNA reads TGTGCCACTGGGGAAAAGAGTGACACCGGGGAGCTGTTTTTT.

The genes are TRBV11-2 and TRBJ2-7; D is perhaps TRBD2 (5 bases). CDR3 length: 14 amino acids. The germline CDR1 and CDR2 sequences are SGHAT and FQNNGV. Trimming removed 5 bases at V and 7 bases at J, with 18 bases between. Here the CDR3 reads CASSPPWGAWEQYF. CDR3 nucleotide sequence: TGTGCCAGCAGCCCCCCGTGGGGAGCCTGGGAGCAGTACTTC.

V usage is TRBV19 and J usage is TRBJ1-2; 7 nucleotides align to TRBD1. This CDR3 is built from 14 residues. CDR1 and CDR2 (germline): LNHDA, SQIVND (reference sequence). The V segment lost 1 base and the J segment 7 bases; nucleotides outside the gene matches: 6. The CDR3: CASSIASTGTGYTF. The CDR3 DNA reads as TGTGCCAGTAGTATAGCGTCGACAGGGACTGGCTACACCTTC. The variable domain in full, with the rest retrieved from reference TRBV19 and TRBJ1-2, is DGGITQSPKYLFRKEGQNVTLSCEQNLNHDAMYWYRQDPGQGLRLIYYSQIVNDFQKGDIAEGYSVSREKKESFPLTVTSAQKNPTAFYLCASSIASTGTGYTFGSGTRLTVV.

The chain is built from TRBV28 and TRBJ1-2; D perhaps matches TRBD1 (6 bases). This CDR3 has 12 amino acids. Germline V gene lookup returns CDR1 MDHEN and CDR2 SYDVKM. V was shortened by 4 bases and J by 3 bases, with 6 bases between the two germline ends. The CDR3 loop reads CASSSGDYGYTF. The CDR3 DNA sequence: TGTGCCAGCAGTTCAGGGGACTATGGCTACACCTTC.

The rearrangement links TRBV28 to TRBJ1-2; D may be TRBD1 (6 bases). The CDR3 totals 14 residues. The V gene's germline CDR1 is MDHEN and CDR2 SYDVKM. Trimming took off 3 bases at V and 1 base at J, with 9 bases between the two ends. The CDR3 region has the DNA TGTGCCAGCAGTTTGGGGGCGGGTAACTATGGCTACACCTTC. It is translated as CASSLGAGNYGYTF.

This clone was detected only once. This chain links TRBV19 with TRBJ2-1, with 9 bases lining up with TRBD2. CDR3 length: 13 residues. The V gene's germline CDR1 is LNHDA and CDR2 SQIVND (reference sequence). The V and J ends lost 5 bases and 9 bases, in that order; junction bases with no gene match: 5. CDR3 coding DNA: TGTGCCAGTAGTTTGCGGGGGGGCACTGAGCAGTTCTTC. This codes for CASSLRGGTEQFF.

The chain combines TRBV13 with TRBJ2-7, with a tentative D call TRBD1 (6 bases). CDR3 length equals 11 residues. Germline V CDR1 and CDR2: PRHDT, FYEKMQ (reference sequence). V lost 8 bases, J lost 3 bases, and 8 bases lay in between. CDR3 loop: CASGDNYEQYF. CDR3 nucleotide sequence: TGTGCCAGCGGGGACAACTACGAGCAGTACTTC. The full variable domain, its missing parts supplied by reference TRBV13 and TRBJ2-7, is AAGVIQSPRHLIKEKRETATLKCYPIPRHDTVYWYQQGPGQDPQFLISFYEKMQSDKGSIPDRFSAQQFSDYHSELNMSSLELGDSALYFCASGDNYEQYFGPGTRLTVT.

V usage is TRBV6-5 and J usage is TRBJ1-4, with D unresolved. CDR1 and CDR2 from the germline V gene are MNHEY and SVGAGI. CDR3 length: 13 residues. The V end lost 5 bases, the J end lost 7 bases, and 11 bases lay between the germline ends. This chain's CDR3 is CASSMRVGEKLFF. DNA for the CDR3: TGTGCCAGCAGTATGAGGGTGGGTGAAAAACTGTTTTTT.

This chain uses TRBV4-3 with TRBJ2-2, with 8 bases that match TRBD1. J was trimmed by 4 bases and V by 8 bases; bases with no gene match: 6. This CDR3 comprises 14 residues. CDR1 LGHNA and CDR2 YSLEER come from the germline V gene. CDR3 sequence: CASAGQAGTGELFF. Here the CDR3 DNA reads TGCGCCAGCGCGGGACAGGCGGGCACCGGGGAGCTGTTTTTT.